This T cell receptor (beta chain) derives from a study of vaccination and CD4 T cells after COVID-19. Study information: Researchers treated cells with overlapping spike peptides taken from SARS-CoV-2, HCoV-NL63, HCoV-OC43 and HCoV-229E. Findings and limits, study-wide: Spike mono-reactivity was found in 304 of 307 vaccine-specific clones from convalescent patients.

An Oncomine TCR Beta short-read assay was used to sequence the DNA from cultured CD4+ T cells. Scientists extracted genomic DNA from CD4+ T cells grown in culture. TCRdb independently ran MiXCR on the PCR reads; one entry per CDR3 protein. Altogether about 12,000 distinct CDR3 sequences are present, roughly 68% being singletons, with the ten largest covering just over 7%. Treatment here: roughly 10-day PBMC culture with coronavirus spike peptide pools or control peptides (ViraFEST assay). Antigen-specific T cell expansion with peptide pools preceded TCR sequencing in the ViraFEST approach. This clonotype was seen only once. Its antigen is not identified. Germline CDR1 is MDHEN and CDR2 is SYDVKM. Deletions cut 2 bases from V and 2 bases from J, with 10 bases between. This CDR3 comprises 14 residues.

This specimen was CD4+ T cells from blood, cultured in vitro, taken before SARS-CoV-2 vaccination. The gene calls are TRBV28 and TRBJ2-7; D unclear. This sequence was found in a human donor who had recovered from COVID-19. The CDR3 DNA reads TGTGCCAGCAGTTTAATAGCTCGAACCTACGAGCAGTACTTC. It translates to CASSLIARTYEQYF.